Judged by abundance, the clone carrying this T cell receptor delta chain is medium-sized. The germline V gene has CDR1 GEAIGNYY and CDR2 EKD. Trimming left V 3 bases short and J 1 base short, with 15 bases between. The CDR3 spans 18 residues. This specimen comes from a study of gamma-delta chains in newborns, infants, children. Study details: Innate gammadelta T cells reportedly expand polyclonally right after birth, driven by microbial exposure, per the title.

TCRdb reprocessed the reads through CATT. The sample yields several thousand delta-chain clones, approximately 2.4% seen once. This receptor was identified in a child who was a newborn, infant or young child, either healthy, febrile or measles-vaccinated (not recorded which). V is TRDV2 and J is TRDJ3; D gene uncertain. The sequenced sample was blood. CDR3 in amino acids: CACDPINLRSWDTRQMFF. The CDR3 nucleotides read TGTGCCTGTGACCCTATCAACTTGAGGTCCTGGGACACCCGACAGATGTTTTTC.